A selection of T cell receptor beta chains follows, all from one sample in a study of T cell responses to AZD1222 COVID-19 vaccine. Repertoires were generated with immunoSEQ multiplex PCR, while TCRdb's copy carries only in-frame clones and drops some. The sample shows under 200,000 clones, over 85% of them seen only once. Sequences were derived from peripheral blood, sampled on day 0 of AZD1222 vaccination. The receptors were sampled from an adult in good health. CDR3s include the opening cysteine and the closing phenylalanine or tryptophan. D genes are given only for firm matches. Clone sizes are given selectively: once, few, many, or a class where the clone is expanded.

V: TRBV7-9; D: NA; size: NA; J: TRBJ1-1; DNA: TGTGCCAGCAGATTCACCGGGACCTCCGGGAACACTGAAGCTTTCTTT; CDR3: CASRFTGTSGNTEAFF
V: TRBV28; D: NA; size: NA; J: TRBJ2-7; DNA: TGTGCCAGCAGTTCCCTACAGGGAGTTCAAGAGCAGTACTTC; CDR3: CASSSLQGVQEQYF
V: TRBV6-1; D: NA; size: NA; J: TRBJ1-1; DNA: TGTGCCAGCAGTGAATGGGAAATGAACACTGAAGCTTTCTTT; CDR3: CASSEWEMNTEAFF
V: TRBV11-2; D: NA; size: once; J: TRBJ2-7; DNA: TGTGCCAGCAGCTTAGGACAGCTATACGAGCAGTACTTC; CDR3: CASSLGQLYEQYF
V: TRBV13; D: TRBD1; size: NA; J: TRBJ1-1; DNA: TGTGCCAGCAGCGGGACAGAAGTGAACACTGAAGCTTTCTTT; CDR3: CASSGTEVNTEAFF
V: TRBV3-1/TRBV3-2; D: TRBD2; size: NA; J: TRBJ2-7; DNA: TGTGCCAGCAGCCAAATTAGCGGGGGGGCCCCCAGGGCCTACGAGCAGTACTTC; CDR3: CASSQISGGAPRAYEQYF
V: TRBV6-2/TRBV6-3; D: NA; size: NA; J: TRBJ1-2; DNA: TGTGCCAGCAGTCCCAGGGTTGGGTATGGCTACACCTTC; CDR3: CASSPRVGYGYTF
V: TRBV3-1/TRBV3-2; D: NA; size: NA; J: TRBJ2-3; DNA: TGTGCCAGCAGCCAAGTGGCTAGCACAGATACGCAGTATTTT; CDR3: CASSQVASTDTQYF
V: TRBV29-1; D: NA; size: once; J: TRBJ1-2; DNA: TGCAGCGTTAGTTTAAACAGGGCTAATAACTATGGCTACACCTTC; CDR3: CSVSLNRANNYGYTF
V: TRBV7-9; D: NA; size: NA; J: TRBJ1-3; DNA: TGTGCCAGCAGCCAAGGAGGCCGCTCTGGAAACACCATATATTTT; CDR3: CASSQGGRSGNTIYF
V: TRBV5-1; D: NA; size: NA; J: TRBJ2-5; DNA: TGCGCCAGCAGCTTGGACAGGGAAGGAGAGACCCAGTACTTC; CDR3: CASSLDREGETQYF
V: TRBV6-5; D: NA; size: once; J: TRBJ1-5; DNA: TGTGCCAGCACTCAAGGGGGGGCGCAAGGTCAGCCCCAGCATTTT; CDR3: CASTQGGAQGQPQHF
V: TRBV5-4; D: TRBD1; size: NA; J: TRBJ2-5; DNA: TGTGCCAGCAGCTTTAGTCCCGGGACAGGGGATGGGGAGACCCAGTACTTC; CDR3: CASSFSPGTGDGETQYF
V: TRBV5-1; D: TRBD1; size: once; J: TRBJ2-7; DNA: TGCGCCAGCAGCTTGGGGACAGGGTTATCCGAGCAGTACTTC; CDR3: CASSLGTGLSEQYF
V: TRBV3-1/TRBV3-2; D: TRBD1; size: once; J: TRBJ2-7; DNA: TGTGCCAGCAGCCAAGTACCGGGACAGGCGTCCTACGAGCAGTACTTC; CDR3: CASSQVPGQASYEQYF
V: TRBV29-1; D: TRBD1; size: NA; J: TRBJ2-5; DNA: TGCAGCATTACCCCAACCGGGACAGGGTATTTCGAGACCCAGTACTTC; CDR3: CSITPTGTGYFETQYF
V: TRBV5-1; D: TRBD1; size: NA; J: TRBJ2-5; DNA: TGCGCCAGCAGCTTACGGGGACAGGGCGCGGGGGAGACCCAGTACTTC; CDR3: CASSLRGQGAGETQYF
V: TRBV6-1; D: NA; size: NA; J: TRBJ1-1; DNA: TGTGCCAGCATCCCAGCGGGCGTAACTGAAGCTTTCTTT; CDR3: CASIPAGVTEAFF
V: TRBV5-4; D: TRBD1; size: NA; J: TRBJ1-5; DNA: TGTGCCAGCAGCCTAGACAGGGCCTTAAATCAGCCCCAGCATTTT; CDR3: CASSLDRALNQPQHF
V: TRBV6-5; D: NA; size: NA; J: TRBJ1-2; DNA: TGTGCCAGCACCTGGGGCCAGGGGGGCTACACCTTC; CDR3: CASTWGQGGYTF
V: TRBV7-9; D: NA; size: NA; J: TRBJ1-1; DNA: TGTGCCAGCAGCTTAGAGGGGTGGGGGACTGAAGCTTTCTTT; CDR3: CASSLEGWGTEAFF
V: TRBV28; D: NA; size: NA; J: TRBJ2-7; DNA: TGTGCCAGCAGTTACCCGGGCGGGATTCTGCCCCACGAGCAGTACTTC; CDR3: CASSYPGGILPHEQYF
V: TRBV24-1; D: NA; size: NA; J: TRBJ2-1; DNA: TGTGCCACCAGTGACTCACAGGGAGGTTCCTACAATGAGCAGTTCTTC; CDR3: CATSDSQGGSYNEQFF
V: TRBV19; D: NA; size: NA; J: TRBJ1-6; DNA: TGTGCCAGTAGTATAACAGGGAGGTCCTATAATTCACCCCTCCACTTT; CDR3: CASSITGRSYNSPLHF
V: TRBV6-4; D: TRBD2; size: NA; J: TRBJ2-2; DNA: TGTGCCAGCAGTGACTCTAGCGGGAGCACCGGGGAGCTGTTTTTT; CDR3: CASSDSSGSTGELFF
V: TRBV15; D: NA; size: NA; J: TRBJ2-1; DNA: TGTGCCACAGGTCTTGGAGATGAGCAGTTCTTC; CDR3: CATGLGDEQFF
V: TRBV5-3; D: NA; size: NA; J: TRBJ1-6; DNA: TGTGCCAGAAGCATAGCAGGATTAGGTAATTCACCCCTCCACTTT; CDR3: CARSIAGLGNSPLHF
V: TRBV27; D: NA; size: NA; J: TRBJ2-7; DNA: TGTGCCAGCAGAAGACAACCCGCTCGGGAGCAGTACTTC; CDR3: CASRRQPAREQYF
V: TRBV12-3/TRBV12-4; D: NA; size: NA; J: TRBJ2-7; DNA: TGTGCCAGCACCTTGATCGGGAACGAGCAGTACTTC; CDR3: CASTLIGNEQYF
V: TRBV5-1; D: TRBD1; size: NA; J: TRBJ2-7; DNA: TGCGCCAGCAGGTCCGGGACAGGGGTGTACTACGAGCAGTACTTC; CDR3: CASRSGTGVYYEQYF
V: TRBV27; D: TRBD1; size: NA; J: TRBJ1-5; DNA: TGTGCCAGCGGCACGAACCGGGACAGGGGGCGTCAGCCCCAGCATTTT; CDR3: CASGTNRDRGRQPQHF
V: TRBV12-3/TRBV12-4; D: NA; size: NA; J: TRBJ1-6; DNA: TGTGCCAGCAGTGTGACGGAGAATTCACCCCTCCACTTT; CDR3: CASSVTENSPLHF
V: TRBV29-1; D: NA; size: once; J: TRBJ1-1; DNA: TGCAGCGTGACTTCGGTTCTCGTGAATACTGAAGCTTTCTTT; CDR3: CSVTSVLVNTEAFF
V: TRBV6-2/TRBV6-3; D: TRBD2; size: NA; J: TRBJ2-3; DNA: TGTGCCAGCAGTTACTCGGGCCTCCGCGGGGGAGATACGCAGTATTTT; CDR3: CASSYSGLRGGDTQYF
V: TRBV5-1; D: TRBD2; size: NA; J: TRBJ2-5; DNA: TGCGCCAGCAACTCAGGGGGGACTAGCGGGAGCGGAGAGACCCAGTACTTC; CDR3: CASNSGGTSGSGETQYF